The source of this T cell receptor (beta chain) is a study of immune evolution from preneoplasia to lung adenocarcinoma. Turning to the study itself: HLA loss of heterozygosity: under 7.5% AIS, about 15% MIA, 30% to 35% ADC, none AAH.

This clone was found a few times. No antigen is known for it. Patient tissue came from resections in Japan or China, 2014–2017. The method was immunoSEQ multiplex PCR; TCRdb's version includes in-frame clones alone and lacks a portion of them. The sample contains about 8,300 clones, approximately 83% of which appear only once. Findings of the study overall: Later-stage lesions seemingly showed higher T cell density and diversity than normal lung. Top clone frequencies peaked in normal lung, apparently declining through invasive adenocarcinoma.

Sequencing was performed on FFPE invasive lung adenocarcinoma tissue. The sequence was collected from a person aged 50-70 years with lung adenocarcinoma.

In DNA, the CDR3 is TGTGCCAGCAGCCCCCAACTAGCTACCGGGGAGCTGTTTTTT. Its translation is CASSPQLATGELFF. This chain joins TRBV9 and TRBJ2-2; weak D call: TRBD2 (6 bases). V was shortened by 4 bases and J by 5 bases, with 12 bases between the two germline ends. Germline CDR1 and CDR2: SGDLS and YYNGEE. The CDR3 covers 14 residues.